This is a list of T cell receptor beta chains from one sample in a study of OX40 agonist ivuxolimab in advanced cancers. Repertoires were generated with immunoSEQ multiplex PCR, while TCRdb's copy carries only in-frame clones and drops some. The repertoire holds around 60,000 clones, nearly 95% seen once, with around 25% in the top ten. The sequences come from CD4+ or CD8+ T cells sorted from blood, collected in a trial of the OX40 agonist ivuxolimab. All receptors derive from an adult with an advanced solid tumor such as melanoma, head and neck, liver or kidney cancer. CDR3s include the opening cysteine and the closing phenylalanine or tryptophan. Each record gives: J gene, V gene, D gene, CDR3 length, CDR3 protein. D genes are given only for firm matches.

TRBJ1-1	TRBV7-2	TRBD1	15	CASSSTGGWQTEAFF
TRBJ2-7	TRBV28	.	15	CASSFRGTQSYEQYF
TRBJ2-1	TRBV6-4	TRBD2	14	CASQGLAGSNEQFF
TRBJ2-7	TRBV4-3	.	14	CASSQGGKGNEQYF
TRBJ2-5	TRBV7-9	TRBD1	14	CASSPRDSQETQYF
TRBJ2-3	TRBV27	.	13	CASSDLSADTQYF
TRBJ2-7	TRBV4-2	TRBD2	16	CASSQDAGSGSYEQYF
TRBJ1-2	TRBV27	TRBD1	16	CASSLGQPGGSYGYTF
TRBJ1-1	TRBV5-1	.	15	CASSLEGSESTEAFF
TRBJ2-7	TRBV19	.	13	CASSQGPSYEQYF
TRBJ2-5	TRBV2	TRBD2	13	CASIRLAPESQYF
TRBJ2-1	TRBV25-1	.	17	CASSERGQISSYNEQFF
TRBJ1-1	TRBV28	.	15	CASSLRGTLNTEAFF
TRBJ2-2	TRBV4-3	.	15	CASSLAGRNTGELFF
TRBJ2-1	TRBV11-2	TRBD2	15	CASIRLAGDYNEQFF
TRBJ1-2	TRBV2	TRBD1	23	CASSEAKFVSRTGAPGENYGYTF
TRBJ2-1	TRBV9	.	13	CASSQDSFNEQFF
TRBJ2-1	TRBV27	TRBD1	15	CASSTTGVPYNEQFF
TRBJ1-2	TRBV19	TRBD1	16	CASSPPLWDRFYGYTF
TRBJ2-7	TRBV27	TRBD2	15	CASSLGTSAKNEQYF
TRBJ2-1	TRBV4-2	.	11	CASSQDQGQFF
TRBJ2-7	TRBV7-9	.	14	CASSLPPGAGEQYF